Listed below are T cell receptor beta chains from one sample, sequenced in a study of T cell repertoires in cytomegalovirus infection. TCRdb recomputed calls from the reads with MiXCR, one row per CDR3 protein. The profile shows about 740,000 distinct CDR3 sequences, 35% to 45% of them singletons. Input material: PBMCs. The receptors shown here come from a human donor in good health (CMV status not recorded). Some clones in this sample may be carry-over from other donors' samples. The CDR3 runs from the conserved cysteine through the conserved F or W. Fields, in order: J gene, D gene, V gene, clone size, CDR3 protein, CDR3 DNA. A D gene is named only where the DNA matches it firmly. Size tells how often a clone was seen (once, few, many) or the class of an expanded clone, and some rows leave it out.

TRBJ2-2	.	TRBV5-4	.	CASSLSQLNTGELFF	TGTGCCAGCAGCTTGTCCCAGCTGAACACCGGGGAGCTGTTTTTT
TRBJ2-7	TRBD2	TRBV11-2	few	CASSSYAGGASLEQYF	TGTGCCAGCAGCTCGTACGCGGGGGGGGCCTCCCTCGAGCAGTACTTC
TRBJ2-7	TRBD2	TRBV5-6	.	CASSLAELAGGWYEQYF	TGTGCCAGCAGCTTGGCTGAACTAGCGGGAGGTTGGTACGAGCAGTACTTC
TRBJ2-7	.	TRBV2	once	CASSVGRAGDEQYF	TGTGCCAGCAGTGTCGGTAGGGCAGGCGACGAGCAGTACTTC
TRBJ1-2	TRBD1	TRBV7-2	few	CASSAGRGQGYGYTF	TGTGCCAGCAGCGCCGGGAGGGGGCAGGGCTATGGCTACACCTTC
TRBJ2-1	TRBD1	TRBV7-6	.	CASSLNTGAIEQFF	TGTGCTAGCAGCTTAAATACAGGGGCGATTGAGCAGTTCTTC
TRBJ2-2	TRBD2	TRBV6-1	.	CASSEASGLTNTGELFF	TGTGCCAGCAGTGAAGCTAGCGGGTTGACCAACACCGGGGAGCTGTTTTTT
TRBJ1-6	.	TRBV6-5	.	CASSPSTIHNSPLHF	TGTGCCAGCAGCCCCTCGACCATACATAATTCACCCCTCCACTTT
TRBJ2-7	TRBD1	TRBV12-3/TRBV12-4	.	CASSWDSLYEQYF	TGTGCCAGCAGTTGGGACAGCCTCTACGAGCAGTACTTC
TRBJ2-1	TRBD2	TRBV7-2	many	CASSLALLGLAGYNEQFF	TGTGCCAGCAGCTTAGCCCTCCTCGGACTAGCGGGTTACAATGAGCAGTTCTTC
TRBJ2-5	TRBD2	TRBV29-1	.	CSPVSGGTQYF	TGCAGCCCCGTCTCGGGGGGGACCCAGTACTTC
TRBJ1-2	.	TRBV7-8	few	CASSLGHGRGYGYTF	TGTGCCAGCAGCTTAGGGCACGGGAGGGGCTATGGCTACACCTTC
TRBJ1-4	.	TRBV5-8	few	CASDLPPNEKLFF	TGTGCCAGCGACCTCCCGCCGAATGAAAAACTGTTTTTT
TRBJ1-2	.	TRBV20-1	.	CSARDKGRAYGYTF	TGCAGTGCTAGAGATAAGGGCAGGGCCTATGGCTACACCTTC
TRBJ2-7	TRBD1	TRBV28	.	CASVSPDRATYEQYF	TGTGCCAGCGTTTCCCCGGACAGGGCAACCTACGAGCAGTACTTC
TRBJ2-1	TRBD2	TRBV20-1	.	CSAARGASNNEQFF	TGCAGTGCCGCGCGGGGGGCTAGTAATAATGAGCAGTTCTTC
TRBJ2-3	TRBD2	TRBV27	.	CASSSSGLAGLDTQYF	TGTGCCAGCAGCTCATCCGGACTAGCGGGCCTAGATACGCAGTATTTT
TRBJ1-3	.	TRBV12-3/TRBV12-4	few	CASSGDFSGNTIYF	TGTGCCAGCAGTGGGGATTTCTCTGGAAACACCATATATTTT
TRBJ1-1	.	TRBV7-8	many	CASSLLGHLETEAFF	TGTGCCAGCAGCCTCCTCGGACACCTAGAGACTGAAGCTTTCTTT
TRBJ2-5	.	TRBV6-1	.	CASRRSLSMGGGLRETQYF	TGTGCCAGCAGGAGGTCCCTGAGCATGGGGGGAGGATTGCGAGAGACCCAGTACTTC
TRBJ1-1	.	TRBV28	many	CASSLYGTEAFF	TGTGCCAGCAGTTTATACGGCACTGAAGCTTTCTTT
TRBJ2-5	TRBD2	TRBV2	.	CASTSTPTAGGGETQYF	TGTGCCAGCACCTCGACCCCAACCGCGGGAGGGGGGGAGACCCAGTACTTC
TRBJ2-2	TRBD2	TRBV19	.	CASTHLEGEGTGELFF	TGTGCCAGTACCCATTTAGAAGGGGAGGGCACCGGGGAGCTGTTTTTT
TRBJ2-7	.	TRBV28	few	CASSPYGYEQYF	TGTGCCAGCAGCCCCTACGGTTACGAGCAGTACTTC
TRBJ1-1	.	TRBV19	.	CASSTSRETEAFF	TGTGCCAGTAGTACGAGTCGGGAGACTGAAGCTTTCTTT
TRBJ2-5	.	TRBV20-1	.	CSARDPVEMGQHRETQYF	TGCAGTGCTAGAGATCCGGTGGAAATGGGGCAACATAGGGAGACCCAGTACTTC
TRBJ2-5	.	TRBV29-1	.	CSAPRGDQETQYF	TGCAGCGCTCCGAGAGGGGATCAAGAGACCCAGTACTTC
TRBJ1-2	.	TRBV5-1	few	CASAADAGGGYTF	TGCGCATCAGCGGCCGACGCCGGGGGTGGCTACACCTTC
TRBJ1-1	TRBD1	TRBV10-3	few	CAIKEGAMNTEAFF	TGTGCCATCAAGGAGGGGGCGATGAACACTGAAGCTTTCTTT
TRBJ2-3	.	TRBV6-2/TRBV6-3	many	CASSYHPDTQYF	TGTGCCAGCAGTTACCACCCAGATACGCAGTATTTT
TRBJ2-6	TRBD1	TRBV7-1	.	CASSPHGDRGPGANVLTF	TGTGCCAGCAGCCCCCATGGGGACAGGGGGCCTGGGGCCAACGTCCTGACTTTC
TRBJ2-3	.	TRBV7-9	.	CASSYAGGGADTQYF	TGTGCCAGCAGCTACGCAGGGGGGGGAGCAGATACGCAGTATTTT
TRBJ2-3	.	TRBV2	.	CASSEKWEPTDTQYF	TGTGCCAGCAGTGAGAAGTGGGAGCCCACAGATACGCAGTATTTT
TRBJ2-7	.	TRBV24-1	few	CATSGGGLPYEQYF	TGTGCCACCAGTGGAGGTGGGCTCCCCTACGAGCAGTACTTC
TRBJ1-6	.	TRBV3-1	.	CASSQAGRRINSPLHF	TGTGCCAGCAGCCAGGCCGGACGGAGAATTAATTCACCCCTCCACTTT
TRBJ2-2	TRBD1	TRBV5-4	few	CASSLTGDWAGELFF	TGTGCCAGCAGCTTGACAGGGGATTGGGCCGGGGAGCTGTTTTTT
TRBJ1-1	.	TRBV29-1	.	CSVGPRAFF	TGCAGCGTTGGCCCGCGGGCTTTCTTT
TRBJ2-2	.	TRBV7-6	few	CASGRVTGELFF	TGTGCTAGTGGGCGGGTCACCGGGGAGCTGTTTTTT
TRBJ1-5	.	TRBV27	.	CASRQRVTVNQPQHF	TGTGCCAGCAGGCAACGGGTTACAGTTAATCAGCCCCAGCATTTT
TRBJ2-7	.	TRBV28	.	CASSTFSGLYEQYF	TGTGCCAGCAGCACATTTTCGGGTCTCTACGAGCAGTACTTC
TRBJ2-2	.	TRBV7-8	few	CASSLITSNTGELFF	TGTGCCAGCAGCTTAATAACTTCTAACACCGGGGAGCTGTTTTTT
TRBJ1-2	.	TRBV6-6	few	CATGVYGYTF	TGTGCCACAGGGGTATATGGCTACACCTTC
TRBJ2-3	TRBD2	TRBV29-1	.	CSVERRGVRSTDTQYF	TGCAGCGTTGAACGGCGGGGGGTAAGAAGCACAGATACGCAGTATTTT
TRBJ1-1	.	TRBV7-8	many	CASSFPPNTEAFF	TGTGCCAGCAGCTTCCCCCCGAACACTGAAGCTTTCTTT
TRBJ1-2	.	TRBV20-1	.	CSARQTGTVNYGYTF	TGCAGTGCTAGGCAGACAGGCACTGTTAACTATGGCTACACCTTC